These 25 T cell receptor beta chains share one sample of origin, sequenced in a study of vaccination and CD4 T cells after COVID-19. Sequenced with the Oncomine TCR Beta short-read assay was DNA taken from cultured CD4+ T cells. TCRdb reprocessed the PCR reads with MiXCR, giving one entry per CDR3 protein. The sample yields more than 20,000 distinct CDR3 sequences, 65% to 80% seen once. No antigens are known for them. Noted treatment: approximately nine-day PBMC culture with coronavirus spike peptide pools or control peptides (ViraFEST assay). The sequenced material came from CD4+ T cells from blood, cultured in vitro. Receptor source: a human donor who had recovered from COVID-19.

This clonotype has more than one count but fewer than ten. The chain has TRBV7-9 and TRBJ1-2; D uncertain. The CDR3 totals 13 residues. Germline V gene data show CDR1 as SEHNR and CDR2 as FQNEAQ (reference sequence). Trimming pared 5 bases from V and 7 bases from J, leaving 14 bases between. The CDR3 DNA sequence: TGTGCCAGCAGCCTCCGAGTGGGTAGTGGCTACACCTTC. Translated, it gives CASSLRVGSGYTF.

The chain employs TRBV27 and TRBJ1-2, with a weak D call TRBD1 (5 bases). Germline lookup yields CDR1 MNHEY and CDR2 SMNVEV (reference sequence). The germline V and J ends were trimmed by 5 bases and 4 bases, with 11 bases remaining between them. The CDR3 covers 13 residues. CDR3 nucleotides: TGTGCCAGCAGTCCCCTCGACAGCTATGGCTACACCTTC. It is translated as CASSPLDSYGYTF.

The chain links TRBV11-3 to TRBJ2-5; 11 positions match TRBD2. The V gene end was trimmed by 2 bases and the J gene end by 4 bases; junction bases not matched to a gene: 6. Germline V gene sequence: CDR1 SGHNT, CDR2 YENEEA. This CDR3 has 16 residues. The CDR3 DNA follows: TGTGCCAGCAGCTTATCTCTAGCGGGGGGCTCAGAGACCCAGTACTTC. As protein: CASSLSLAGGSETQYF.

This clonotype appeared a few times. The V gene is TRBV6-2 or TRBV6-3, the J gene TRBJ1-5, with D perhaps matching TRBD1 (6 bases). The germline V gene encodes CDR1 MNHEY and CDR2 SVGEGT. The length of the CDR3 is 17 residues. V was clipped by 9 bases and J by 3 bases, with 24 bases between them. The chain's CDR3 is CARFPGGAQQNNQPQHF. CDR3 bases: TGTGCCAGATTCCCGGGGGGGGCTCAACAAAACAATCAGCCCCAGCATTTT.

This clonotype was observed once. The J gene is TRBJ1-5, the V gene TRBV9; D is uncertain. This CDR3 spans 15 amino acids. Germline V gives CDR1 SGDLS, CDR2 YYNGEE. Trimming removed 0 bases at V and 6 bases at J, with 13 bases between. The CDR3 nucleotides read TGTGCCAGCAGCGTAGGGGGAGACGGAGGTCAGCCCCAGCATTTT. It specifies CASSVGGDGGQPQHF.

This clonotype was detected a few times. The rearrangement joins TRBV20-1 to TRBJ2-1, with 9 nucleotides matching TRBD2. Germline lookup yields CDR1 DFQATT and CDR2 SNEGSKA (reference sequence). V lost 6 bases to trimming and J lost 0 bases; unmatched junction nucleotides: 9. The CDR3 runs 16 residues. CDR3 sequence (DNA): TGCAGTGCAAAACTAGCGGGCATGGGCTCCTACAATGAGCAGTTCTTC. Protein: CSAKLAGMGSYNEQFF.

This CDR3 is CASSLEGELFF. As DNA, the CDR3 is TGTGCCAGCAGCTTGGAGGGGGAGCTGTTTTTT. The chain employs TRBV7-8 and TRBJ2-2; D remains ambiguous. The CDR3 spans 11 residues. Germline V lookup: CDR1 SGHVS, CDR2 FQNEAQ. V was cut by 3 bases and J by 8 bases, with 4 bases left in between.

The V gene is TRBV27, the J gene TRBJ2-1; perhaps TRBD1 as D (6 bases). CDR1 is MNHEY, CDR2 SMNVEV, per germline (reference sequence). This CDR3 spans 16 amino acids. Deletions cut 4 bases from V and 8 bases from J, with 21 bases between. CDR3 coding DNA: TGTGCCAGCAGTTCCACCCCCGCGCAGGGGTCGCATGAGCAGTTCTTC. As protein: CASSSTPAQGSHEQFF.

The chain joins TRBV7-2 to TRBJ2-2; D perhaps matches TRBD2 (5 bases). The CDR3 spans 16 residues. The germline gives CDR1 SGHTA, CDR2 FQGNSA. Trimming took off 1 base at V and 2 bases at J, with 11 bases between the two ends. The CDR3: CASSLVPGRNTGELFF. CDR3 bases: TGTGCCAGCAGCTTAGTTCCGGGAAGAAACACCGGGGAGCTGTTTTTT.

J is TRBJ1-1 and V is TRBV19; D is undetermined. V was trimmed by 7 bases and J by 1 base, leaving 4 bases between them. Germline CDR1 LNHDA, CDR2 SQIVND (reference sequence). The CDR3 sequence is 11 residues long. DNA of the CDR3: TGTGCCAGTATTGAGAACACTGAAGCTTTCTTT. Protein product: CASIENTEAFF.

This clonotype was counted a single time. The chain has TRBV14 and TRBJ1-2; D call uncertain. Germline V gene lookup returns CDR1 SGHDN and CDR2 FVKESK. Trimming stripped 3 bases from V and 0 bases from J, with 5 bases between. CDR3 length: 13 residues. CDR3 sequence reads: CASSHTTNYGYTF. The CDR3 DNA sequence: TGTGCCAGCAGCCACACAACTAACTATGGCTACACCTTC.

This clonotype has just a few counts. The chain links TRBV15 to TRBJ1-2; 7 bases map to TRBD1. Germline V lookup: CDR1 LNHNV, CDR2 YYDKDF (reference sequence). The CDR3 consists of 14 residues. Germline trimming cut 0 bases from V and 6 bases from J; bases unmatched to any gene: 4. The CDR3 loop reads CATSRDNRGDGYTF. In DNA, the CDR3 is TGTGCCACCAGCAGAGATAACAGGGGTGATGGCTACACCTTC.

The chain carries TRBV20-1 and TRBJ2-3, with D possibly being TRBD2 (6 bases). This CDR3 spans 13 amino acids. Trimming left V 3 bases short and J 6 bases short, with 13 bases between. Germline V gene sequence: CDR1 DFQATT, CDR2 SNEGSKA (reference sequence). CDR3 sequence (DNA): TGCAGTGCTAGGGGGGGACCTGGGGATACGCAGTATTTT. It is translated as CSARGGPGDTQYF.

This chain uses TRBV5-4 with TRBJ1-2; no firm D call. The CDR3 runs to 12 residues. The germline CDR1 and CDR2 sequences are SGHNT and YYREEE (reference sequence). Trimming cost V 0 bases and J 8 bases, with 8 bases left between them. The CDR3 reads CASSLGLEGYTF. In DNA form, the CDR3 reads TGTGCCAGCAGCTTGGGGCTAGAGGGCTACACCTTC.

The CDR3 DNA sequence: TGTGCCAGCAGCTTTGACAGGCAAGAGACCCAGTACTTC. The encoded protein is CASSFDRQETQYF. This chain connects TRBV7-2 to TRBJ2-5; maybe TRBD1 (6 bases). Trimming cost V 3 bases and J 2 bases, with 7 bases left between them. CDR1 is SGHTA and CDR2 is FQGNSA in the germline V gene. CDR3 length: 13 amino acids.

V usage is TRBV20-1 and J usage is TRBJ2-5; 12 bases are shared with TRBD2. Germline V gene lookup returns CDR1 DFQATT and CDR2 SNEGSKA (reference sequence). V shed 5 bases, J shed 2 bases, and the junction held 6 bases outside the gene matches. CDR3 length: 15 amino acids. The CDR3 DNA is TGCAGTGCTCCCGGACTAGCGGGACCACAAGAGACCCAGTACTTC. It translates to CSAPGLAGPQETQYF.

This clonotype has just a few counts. This sequence joins TRBV12-3 or TRBV12-4 and TRBJ2-2; D might be TRBD2 (6 bases). The V end lost 6 bases, the J end lost 7 bases, and 12 bases lay between the germline ends. The CDR3 consists of 13 residues. The CDR3 DNA reads TGTGCCAGCAGCTTCCAGGGAGGCGGGGAGCTGTTTTTT. Its protein product is CASSFQGGGELFF.

The chain employs TRBV7-9 and TRBJ2-2; 14 bases are a match to TRBD2. Germline V lookup: CDR1 SEHNR, CDR2 FQNEAQ (reference sequence). Trimming at V came to 2 bases and at J to 5 bases, leaving 10 bases not matched to a gene. The CDR3 consists of 19 residues. CDR3 DNA sequence: TGTGCCAGCAGCTTAAAGAGACTAGCGGGGGGGCCTGGGACCGGGGAGCTGTTTTTT. It translates to CASSLKRLAGGPGTGELFF.

The chain employs TRBV25-1 and TRBJ1-1; D might be TRBD1 (6 bases). Trimming took 4 bases from V and 5 from J, leaving 20 bases between them. Per germline, CDR1 MGHDK and CDR2 SYGVNS. The CDR3 runs to 16 residues. CDR3 protein: CASSASIGGSITEAFF. CDR3 DNA: TGTGCCAGCAGTGCCTCCATAGGGGGTTCAATAACTGAAGCTTTCTTT.

The chain has TRBV20-1 and TRBJ1-1, with unresolved D. This CDR3 region has 15 residues. Germline V lookup: CDR1 DFQATT, CDR2 SNEGSKA (reference sequence). Trimming cost V 0 bases and J 1 base, with 12 bases left between them. The CDR3 DNA reads TGCAGTGCTAGAGACGGACTGATGGGGAACACTGAAGCTTTCTTT. This gives the protein CSARDGLMGNTEAFF.

The chain carries TRBV5-4 and TRBJ1-1, with D possibly TRBD1 on 5 matching bases. Deletions cut 0 bases from V and 14 bases from J, with 17 bases between. The CDR3 sequence is 13 residues long. CDR1 SGHNT and CDR2 YYREEE come from the germline V gene (reference sequence). The CDR3 region has the DNA TGTGCCAGCAGCTTGGGTGGGACGGGCGAGGCCTTCTTT. Its protein product is CASSLGGTGEAFF. Drawing the rest from reference TRBV5-4 and TRBJ1-1, the complete variable domain is ETGVTQSPTHLIKTRGQQVTLRCSSQSGHNTVSWYQQALGQGPQFIFQYYREEENGRGNFPPRFSGLQFPNYSSELNVNALELDDSALYLCASSLGGTGEAFFGQGTRLTVV.

The gene calls are TRBV6-1 and TRBJ1-2; D is perhaps TRBD1 (5 bases). V shed 8 bases and J shed 6 bases, with 16 bases lying between them. Germline values: CDR1 MNHNS, CDR2 SASEGT. This CDR3 is built from 13 residues. CDR3 amino acids: CASPHGGEDGYTF. DNA for the CDR3: TGTGCCAGCCCCCACGGGGGGGAGGATGGCTACACCTTC.

The chain couples TRBV28 to TRBJ1-1, with D possibly being TRBD1 (6 bases). Trimming stripped 2 bases from V and 2 bases from J, with 12 bases between. Germline CDR1 and CDR2: MDHEN and SYDVKM. The CDR3 runs to 15 residues. CDR3 coding DNA: TGTGCCAGCAGTTTACGGCGGGGGGCAAACACTGAAGCTTTCTTT. Encoded protein: CASSLRRGANTEAFF.

V is TRBV7-8 and J is TRBJ1-1, with 10 bases fitting TRBD1. From germline, CDR1 is SGHVS and CDR2 FQNEAQ. V lost 5 bases, J lost 1 base, and 7 bases stayed unmatched. This CDR3 contains 16 residues. The CDR3 is CASSLRDRGSNTEAFF. CDR3 coding DNA: TGTGCCAGCAGCCTCCGGGACAGGGGATCGAACACTGAAGCTTTCTTT.

This clonotype was detected a few times. This chain joins TRBV10-3 and TRBJ1-2, with 9 bases aligning to TRBD1. Trimming at V came to 3 bases and at J to 4 bases, leaving 6 bases not matched to a gene. The length of the CDR3 is 15 residues. The germline V gene encodes CDR1 ENHRY and CDR2 SYGVKD. The CDR3 nucleotides are TGTGCCATCAGTGACTTGGAACAGGGGGCCTATGGCTACACCTTC. It encodes CAISDLEQGAYGYTF.